One TCR beta chain is described in this entry. The data were taken from a study of blood T cell repertoires in COVID-19. V was clipped by 0 bases and J by 2 bases, with 11 bases between them. The CDR3 loop spans 15 amino acids. CDR1 is KGHSH and CDR2 is LQKENI in the germline V gene. Sequencing was performed with immunoSEQ multiplex PCR; in TCRdb, only in-frame clones are kept and a portion is missing. The table lists over 85,000 clones, nearly 90% of them singletons. Sequenced: peripheral blood. The rearrangement uses TRBV18 and TRBJ2-7; perhaps TRBD2 as D (5 bases). The TCR was taken from a man aged 45 to 65 with active COVID-19. The CDR3 loop reads CASSPPARTAYEQYF. The CDR3 nucleotides are TGTGCCAGCTCACCACCCGCCAGGACTGCCTACGAGCAGTACTTC.